A selection of T cell receptor beta chains follows, all from one sample in a study of cytomegalovirus exposure and HLA in healthy donors. Profiled with immunoSEQ multiplex PCR; TCRdb holds only in-frame clones, not every one. The table has some 200,000 clones, around four fifths seen once. Sequenced input: PBMCs. The receptors derive from a man over 45 in good health and CMV-seronegative. Both conserved end residues are part of each CDR3. D genes are given only for firm matches. Expanded clones are given a class, and other clones once, few, many or no size at all.

V: TRBV9; D: .; J: TRBJ2-3; size: .; DNA: TGTGCCAGCAGCGGATACAGGGTCGAACTGACAGATACGCAGTATTTT; CDR3: CASSGYRVELTDTQYF
V: TRBV7-2; D: TRBD2; J: TRBJ2-3; size: once; DNA: TGTGCCAACAGCCGAGGGGAGGGGACAGATACGCAGTATTTT; CDR3: CANSRGEGTDTQYF
V: TRBV21-1; D: .; J: TRBJ1-1; size: .; DNA: TGTGCCAGCAGCAAGAAAGAGGGATCTGAAGCTTTCTTT; CDR3: CASSKKEGSEAFF
V: TRBV6-6; D: .; J: TRBJ1-3; size: few; DNA: TGTGCCAGCAGTTACAGTAATCAGGGTATGGGAAACACCATATATTTT; CDR3: CASSYSNQGMGNTIYF
V: TRBV5-1; D: TRBD2; J: TRBJ2-5; size: .; DNA: TGCGCCAGCAGCTTGTGGTCGGGAGGAGTCGAGACCCAGTACTTC; CDR3: CASSLWSGGVETQYF
V: TRBV7-8; D: .; J: TRBJ1-3; size: .; DNA: TGTGCCAGCAGCTTAACAGCCTCTGGAAACACCATATATTTT; CDR3: CASSLTASGNTIYF
V: TRBV18; D: .; J: TRBJ2-5; size: .; DNA: TGTGCCAGCTCACCAGAGATGGAGACCCAGTACTTC; CDR3: CASSPEMETQYF
V: TRBV7-8; D: .; J: TRBJ1-6; size: .; DNA: TGTGCCAGCAGCACTCAGAGAAGAGGTTCACCCCCCCACTTT; CDR3: CASSTQRRGSPPHF
V: TRBV4-3; D: .; J: TRBJ2-1; size: .; DNA: TGCGCCAGCAGCCGAACCGGGACTTACAATGAGCAGTTCTTC; CDR3: CASSRTGTYNEQFF
V: TRBV29-1; D: .; J: TRBJ2-5; size: .; DNA: TGCAGCGCCGGACAGAACCAAGAGACCCAGTACTTC; CDR3: CSAGQNQETQYF
V: TRBV28; D: .; J: TRBJ2-3; size: .; DNA: TGTGCCAGCAGTTTCTCTTTCAGGCCAGATACGCAGTATTTT; CDR3: CASSFSFRPDTQYF
V: TRBV4-3; D: .; J: TRBJ1-6; size: .; DNA: TGCGCCAGCAGCCCAGACGTGAGAGGCAGGGCTAATTCACCCCTCCACTTT; CDR3: CASSPDVRGRANSPLHF
V: TRBV6-5; D: .; J: TRBJ1-5; size: .; DNA: TGTGCCAGCAGTTACAACGGGGAAGGTCAGCCCCAGCATTTT; CDR3: CASSYNGEGQPQHF
V: TRBV10-3; D: .; J: TRBJ1-2; size: .; DNA: TGTGCCATCAGTGGACCGCCCGACGACAGAGCGCTGGGGGGCTACACCTTC; CDR3: CAISGPPDDRALGGYTF
V: TRBV5-4; D: TRBD1; J: TRBJ2-3; size: .; DNA: TGTGCCAGCAGCTTGGACAGGGGGATAGATACGCAGTATTTT; CDR3: CASSLDRGIDTQYF
V: TRBV7-2; D: TRBD1; J: TRBJ2-3; size: few; DNA: TGTGCCAGCAGCTTCGGCCGGGACAGCTATACAGATACGCAGTATTTT; CDR3: CASSFGRDSYTDTQYF
V: TRBV11-2; D: .; J: TRBJ1-3; size: .; DNA: TGTGCCAGCAGCTCTACAGGGTTTGGTGGAAACACCATATATTTT; CDR3: CASSSTGFGGNTIYF
V: TRBV7-9; D: .; J: TRBJ1-1; size: .; DNA: TGTGCCAGCAGCCGTTCGTTGCAGTTGAACACTGAAGCTTTCTTT; CDR3: CASSRSLQLNTEAFF
V: TRBV9; D: .; J: TRBJ2-1; size: once; DNA: TGTGCCAGCAGCGTAGACAGGAGCAATGAGCAGTTCTTC; CDR3: CASSVDRSNEQFF
V: TRBV19; D: .; J: TRBJ1-5; size: .; DNA: TGTGCCAGTAATCGGCCTGGGAGTAATCAGCCCCAGCATTTT; CDR3: CASNRPGSNQPQHF
V: TRBV7-2; D: .; J: TRBJ2-1; size: .; DNA: TGTGCCAGCAGCCGAACTGGCAATGAGCAGTTCTTC; CDR3: CASSRTGNEQFF
V: TRBV7-3; D: .; J: TRBJ2-1; size: .; DNA: TGTTCCAGCAGCTTAAAAGCTAGCGAGGTTAGGGATGAGCAGTTCTTC; CDR3: CSSSLKASEVRDEQFF
V: TRBV6-6; D: .; J: TRBJ2-1; size: once; DNA: TGTGCCAGCAGTTACCCTCTGGCCGACAATGAGCAGTTCTTC; CDR3: CASSYPLADNEQFF
V: TRBV6-5; D: .; J: TRBJ1-2; size: .; DNA: TGTGCCAGCAGGCTTCGGGGGGGGAACTATGGCTACACCTTC; CDR3: CASRLRGGNYGYTF
V: TRBV6-1; D: .; J: TRBJ1-3; size: .; DNA: TGTGCCAGCAGTGGGGGGCTTCTCGCATCTGGAAACACCATATATTTT; CDR3: CASSGGLLASGNTIYF
V: TRBV7-9; D: .; J: TRBJ2-1; size: .; DNA: TGTGCCAGCAGCTTAAGTACCTCAGTTCTCTACAATGAGCAGTTCTTC; CDR3: CASSLSTSVLYNEQFF
V: TRBV18; D: TRBD1; J: TRBJ1-5; size: .; DNA: TGTGCCAGCTCACCGGGACAGGGGAATCAGCCCCAGCATTTT; CDR3: CASSPGQGNQPQHF
V: TRBV7-2; D: .; J: TRBJ1-4; size: once; DNA: TGTGCCAGCAGCCCAGCGCCGGCAACTAATGAAAAACTGTTTTTT; CDR3: CASSPAPATNEKLFF
V: TRBV6-5; D: .; J: TRBJ1-6; size: .; DNA: TGTGCCAGCAGCCCCCCCCAGGCTTCACCCCTCCACTTT; CDR3: CASSPPQASPLHF
V: TRBV10-3; D: TRBD1; J: TRBJ1-4; size: few; DNA: TGTGCCATCAGTGAAAAGGACAGGGCAAATGAAAAACTGTTTTTT; CDR3: CAISEKDRANEKLFF
V: TRBV4-2; D: TRBD2; J: TRBJ2-1; size: .; DNA: TGTGCCAGCAGCCAAGACAGCGGGAGTTACAATGAGCAGTTCTTC; CDR3: CASSQDSGSYNEQFF
V: TRBV28; D: .; J: TRBJ2-7; size: .; DNA: TGTGCCAGCAGTTTTTCAGTCTCCTACGAGCAGTACTTC; CDR3: CASSFSVSYEQYF
V: TRBV6-1; D: TRBD2; J: TRBJ2-1; size: .; DNA: TGTGCCAGCAGTGAGGGGCCCGCAGCGGGGGACAATGAGCAGTTCTTC; CDR3: CASSEGPAAGDNEQFF
V: TRBV6-4; D: TRBD1; J: TRBJ1-1; size: .; DNA: TGTGCCAGCAGCCGGGACAGATCCACTGAAGCTTTCTTT; CDR3: CASSRDRSTEAFF
V: TRBV6-5; D: TRBD2; J: TRBJ2-7; size: .; DNA: TGTGCCAGCAGTTACACTGGGACTAGCGGGGGGTACGAGCAGTACTTC; CDR3: CASSYTGTSGGYEQYF
V: TRBV28; D: TRBD2; J: TRBJ2-3; size: .; DNA: TGTGCCAGCAGTCTGGCACTTGGACTAGCGGAAAACACAGATACGCAGTATTTT; CDR3: CASSLALGLAENTDTQYF
V: TRBV30; D: .; J: TRBJ1-4; size: few; DNA: TGTGCCTGGAGGAAACAGGAAGCTAATGAAAAACTGTTTTTT; CDR3: CAWRKQEANEKLFF
V: TRBV18; D: .; J: TRBJ1-3; size: .; DNA: TGTGCCAGCTCACCACAGGAGGACTCTGGAAACACCATATATTTT; CDR3: CASSPQEDSGNTIYF
V: TRBV9; D: .; J: TRBJ1-1; size: once; DNA: TGTGCCAGCAGCCCCCGTGGGGGGGCGAACACTGAAGCTTTCTTT; CDR3: CASSPRGGANTEAFF
V: TRBV29-1; D: TRBD2; J: TRBJ2-1; size: few; DNA: TGCAGCGCTACCCCTAGCGGGCACAATGAGCAGTTCTTC; CDR3: CSATPSGHNEQFF